This TCR beta chain was identified in a study of cytomegalovirus exposure and HLA in healthy donors. Study overall: Earlier sequencing of about 200 million T cells yielded 95 million to 120 million unique TCR beta sequences. Study results and caveats: Researchers reportedly found TCR beta sequences accurately predicted most subjects' HLA-A and HLA-B alleles. The study labeled 150 to 200 TCR beta chains cytomegalovirus-associated. An assumption of roughly uniform sequencing depth across donors underlay the presence/absence analyses.

This clone was recorded once. Its target is unknown. Germline V gene sequence: CDR1 SGHNT, CDR2 YYREEE (reference sequence). This CDR3 region has 14 residues. V was cut by 0 bases and J by 5 bases, with 12 bases left in between. Amplification used 60 Vbeta primers and 13 Jbeta primers. The assay was immunoSEQ multiplex PCR, and TCRdb's table has in-frame clones only and misses some. The sample lists around 170,000 clones, roughly 80% occurring once. This receptor was obtained from a man aged 50 to 60 in good health and CMV-seronegative. The sample taken for sequencing was PBMCs. The chain uses TRBV5-4 and TRBJ2-7, with TRBD1 as a possible D gene (5 bases). CDR3 protein: CASSLGGLGHEQYF. CDR3 sequence (DNA): TGTGCCAGCAGCTTGGGGGGCTTGGGCCACGAGCAGTACTTC.